In its sample, the clone carrying this T cell receptor (beta chain) was seen many times. The antigen is undetermined. The CDR3 end lies 3 residues beyond the end of the read and is filled in from the germline J gene. The CDR3 contains 14 residues. The germline gives CDR1 LNHNV, CDR2 YYDKDF (reference sequence). V lost 0 bases, J lost 3 bases, and 6 bases lay in between. This specimen comes from a study of T cell clonality in common variable immunodeficiency. Study-wide findings and caveats: Patient heterogeneity in the CVID cohort limited correlations between repertoire features and clinical complications. In common variable immunodeficiency, TCR beta chains reportedly carried fewer deletions and N-nucleotide insertions.

Only in-frame clones appear in the TCRdb table, and some are missing; sequencing was by immunoSEQ multiplex PCR. In total the sample includes 25,000 to 40,000 clones, none of them seen once. This chain links TRBV15 with TRBJ2-1; D unclear. The sequence was collected from a person aged 18 to 75 in good health. The sequenced sample was peripheral blood mononuclear cells. The sequenced part of the CDR3 DNA is TGTGCCACCAGCAGAGAGCCAGGCTACAATGAG. Residues: CATSREPGYNE. From start to end, the CDR3 is CATSREPGYNEQFF. Full variable domain (outside the CDR3, taken from reference TRBV15 and TRBJ2-1): DAMVIQNPRYQVTQFGKPVTLSCSQTLNHNVMYWYQQKSSQAPKLLFHYYDKDFNNEADTPDNFQSRRPNTSFCFLDIRSPGLGDTAMYLCATSREPGYNEQFFGPGTRLTVL.